This entry is about one T cell receptor (beta chain). V dropped 5 bases and J dropped 4 bases, with 17 bases sitting between them. The germline V gene has CDR1 MRHNA and CDR2 SNTAGT. The length of the CDR3 is 15 residues. These data belong to a study of early T cells in non-severe SARS-CoV-2 infection. TCRdb passed the 5' RACE reads through MiXCR, listing each CDR3 protein once. The profile covers 55,000 to 65,000 distinct CDR3 sequences, with around 13% appearing a single time and 3.5% to 5.5% taken by the ten largest. The receptor's source is an adult who was a healthcare worker with PCR-confirmed SARS-CoV-2 infection or an uninfected control (not recorded which). Material for sequencing was whole blood. The V gene is TRBV6-4, the J gene TRBJ1-2; possible D gene TRBD1, 5 bases. The CDR3 DNA is TGTGCCAGCAGTCCCGGGGGGACGATCCCCTATGGCTACACCTTC. It is translated as CASSPGGTIPYGYTF.